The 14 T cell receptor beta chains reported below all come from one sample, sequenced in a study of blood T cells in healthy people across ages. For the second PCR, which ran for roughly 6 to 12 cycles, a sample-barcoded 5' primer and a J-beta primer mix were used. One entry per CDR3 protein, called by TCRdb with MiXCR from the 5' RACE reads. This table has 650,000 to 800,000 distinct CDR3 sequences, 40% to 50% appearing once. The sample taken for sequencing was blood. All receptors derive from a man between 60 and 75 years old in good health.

The CDR3 DNA reads as TGTGCCAGCAGCCCCCGGGACAGGGGATATACCTCTGGGGCCAACGTCCTGACTTTC. Residues: CASSPRDRGYTSGANVLTF. This chain joins TRBV11-2 and TRBJ2-6; TRBD1 matches at 10 bases. The CDR3 contains 19 residues. V lost 5 bases to trimming and J lost 0 bases; unmatched junction nucleotides: 10. Germline lookup yields CDR1 SGHAT and CDR2 FQNNGV.

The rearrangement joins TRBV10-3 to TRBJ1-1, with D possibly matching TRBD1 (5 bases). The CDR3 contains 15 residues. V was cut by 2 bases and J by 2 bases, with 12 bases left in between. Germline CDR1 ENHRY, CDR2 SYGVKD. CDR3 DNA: TGTGCCATCAGTGAGCGGGGGACTGGTAACACTGAAGCTTTCTTT. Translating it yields CAISERGTGNTEAFF.

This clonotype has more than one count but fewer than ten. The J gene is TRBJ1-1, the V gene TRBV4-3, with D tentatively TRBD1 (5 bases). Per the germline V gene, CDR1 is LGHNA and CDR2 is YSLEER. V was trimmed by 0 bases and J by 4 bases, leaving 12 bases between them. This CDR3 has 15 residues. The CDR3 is CASSQDRTRVTEAFF. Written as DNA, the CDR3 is TGCGCCAGCAGCCAAGATCGGACAAGGGTCACTGAAGCTTTCTTT.

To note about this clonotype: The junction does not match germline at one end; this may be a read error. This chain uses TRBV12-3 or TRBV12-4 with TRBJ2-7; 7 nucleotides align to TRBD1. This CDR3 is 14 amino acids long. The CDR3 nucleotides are TGCGCCAGCAGTTTGAGGGGGCACGAGGACGAGCAGTACTTC. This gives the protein CASSLRGHEDEQYF.

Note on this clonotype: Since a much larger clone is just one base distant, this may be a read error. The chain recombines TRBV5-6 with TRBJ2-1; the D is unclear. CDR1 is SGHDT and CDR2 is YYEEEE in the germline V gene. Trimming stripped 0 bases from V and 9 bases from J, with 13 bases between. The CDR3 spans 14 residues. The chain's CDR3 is CASSLATPGGEQFF. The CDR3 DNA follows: TGTGCCAGCAGCTTGGCGACTCCTGGTGGTGAGCAGTTCTTC.

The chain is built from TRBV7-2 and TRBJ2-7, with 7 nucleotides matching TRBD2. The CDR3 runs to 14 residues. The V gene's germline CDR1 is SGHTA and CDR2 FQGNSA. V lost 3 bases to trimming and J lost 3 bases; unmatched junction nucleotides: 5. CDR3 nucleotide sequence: TGTGCCAGCAGCTTCTCGGGGGGTTTCTACGAGCAGTACTTC. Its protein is CASSFSGGFYEQYF.

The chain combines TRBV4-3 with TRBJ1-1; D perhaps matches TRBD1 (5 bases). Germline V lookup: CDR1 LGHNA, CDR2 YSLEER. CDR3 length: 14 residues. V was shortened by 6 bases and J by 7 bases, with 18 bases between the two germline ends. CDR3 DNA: TGCGCCAGCAGTCTCAGGGTTGGGCCAGGTGAAGCTTTCTTT. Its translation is CASSLRVGPGEAFF.

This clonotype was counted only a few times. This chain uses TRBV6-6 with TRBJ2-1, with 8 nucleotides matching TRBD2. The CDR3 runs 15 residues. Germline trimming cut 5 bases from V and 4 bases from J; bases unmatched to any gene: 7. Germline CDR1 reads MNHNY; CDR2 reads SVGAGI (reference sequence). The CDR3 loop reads CASSQPGTRYNEQFF. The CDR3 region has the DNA TGTGCCAGCAGTCAGCCCGGGACTAGATACAATGAGCAGTTCTTC.

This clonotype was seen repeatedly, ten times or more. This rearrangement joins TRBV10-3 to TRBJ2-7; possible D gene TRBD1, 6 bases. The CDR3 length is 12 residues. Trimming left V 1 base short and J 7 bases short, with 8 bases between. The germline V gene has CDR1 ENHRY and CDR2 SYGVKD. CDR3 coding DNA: TGTGCCATCAGTGAGTTAGGGACAGAGCAGTACTTC. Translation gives CAISELGTEQYF.

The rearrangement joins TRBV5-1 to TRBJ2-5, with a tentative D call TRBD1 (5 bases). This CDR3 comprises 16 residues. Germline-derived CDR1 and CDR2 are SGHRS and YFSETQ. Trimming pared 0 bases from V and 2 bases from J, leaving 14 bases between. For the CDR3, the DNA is TGCGCCAGCAGCTTGGTAGGGGTCGGAAGGCAAGAGACCCAGTACTTC. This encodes CASSLVGVGRQETQYF.

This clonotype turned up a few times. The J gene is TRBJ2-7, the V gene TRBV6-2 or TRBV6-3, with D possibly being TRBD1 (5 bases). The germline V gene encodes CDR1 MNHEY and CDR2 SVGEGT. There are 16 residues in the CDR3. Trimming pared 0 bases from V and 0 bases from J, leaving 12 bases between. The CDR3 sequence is CASSYSNDSSSYEQYF. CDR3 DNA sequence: TGTGCCAGCAGTTACTCGAACGACAGTAGCTCCTACGAGCAGTACTTC.

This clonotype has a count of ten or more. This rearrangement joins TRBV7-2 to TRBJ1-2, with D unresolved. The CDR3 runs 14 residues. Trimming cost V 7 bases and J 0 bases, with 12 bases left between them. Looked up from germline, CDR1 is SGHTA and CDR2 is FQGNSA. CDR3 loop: CASTNPSTNYGYTF. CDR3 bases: TGTGCCAGCACCAACCCCAGCACTAACTATGGCTACACCTTC.

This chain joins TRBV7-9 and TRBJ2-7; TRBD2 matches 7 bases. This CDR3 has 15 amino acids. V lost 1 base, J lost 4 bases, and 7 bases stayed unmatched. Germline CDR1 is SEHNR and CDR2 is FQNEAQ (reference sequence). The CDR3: CASSLVMGGTYEQYF. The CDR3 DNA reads TGTGCCAGCAGCTTAGTAATGGGGGGGACGTACGAGCAGTACTTC.

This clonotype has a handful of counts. CDR3 region: CASSLANLDRYGYTF. The DNA for the CDR3 is TGTGCCAGCAGTTTAGCGAATCTAGACAGATATGGCTACACCTTC. The chain couples TRBV12-3 or TRBV12-4 to TRBJ1-2, with D possibly matching TRBD1 (5 bases). There are 15 residues in the CDR3. The V gene lost 0 bases and the J gene lost 5 bases, with 13 bases spanning the gap.